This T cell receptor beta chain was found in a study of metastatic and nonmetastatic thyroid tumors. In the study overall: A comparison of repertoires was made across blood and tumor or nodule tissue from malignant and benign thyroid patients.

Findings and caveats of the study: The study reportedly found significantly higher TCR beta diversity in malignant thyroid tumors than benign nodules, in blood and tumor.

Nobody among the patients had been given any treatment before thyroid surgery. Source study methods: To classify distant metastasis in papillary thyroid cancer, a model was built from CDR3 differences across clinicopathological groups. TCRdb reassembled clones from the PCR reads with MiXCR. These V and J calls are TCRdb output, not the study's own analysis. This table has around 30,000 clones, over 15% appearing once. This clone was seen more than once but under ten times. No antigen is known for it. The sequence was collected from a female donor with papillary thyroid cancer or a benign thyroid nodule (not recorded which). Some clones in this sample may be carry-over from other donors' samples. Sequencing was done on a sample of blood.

This CDR3 reads CAGRPGQVTTGELFF. The CDR3 nucleotides are TGTGCCGGCCGCCCCGGACAGGTCACTACCGGGGAGCTGTTTTTT. The chain is built from TRBV27 and TRBJ2-2; 7 bases align to TRBD1. The CDR3 covers 15 residues. Trimming at V came to 11 bases and at J to 5 bases, leaving 14 bases not matched to a gene. Germline-derived CDR1 and CDR2 are MNHEY and SMNVEV (reference sequence).